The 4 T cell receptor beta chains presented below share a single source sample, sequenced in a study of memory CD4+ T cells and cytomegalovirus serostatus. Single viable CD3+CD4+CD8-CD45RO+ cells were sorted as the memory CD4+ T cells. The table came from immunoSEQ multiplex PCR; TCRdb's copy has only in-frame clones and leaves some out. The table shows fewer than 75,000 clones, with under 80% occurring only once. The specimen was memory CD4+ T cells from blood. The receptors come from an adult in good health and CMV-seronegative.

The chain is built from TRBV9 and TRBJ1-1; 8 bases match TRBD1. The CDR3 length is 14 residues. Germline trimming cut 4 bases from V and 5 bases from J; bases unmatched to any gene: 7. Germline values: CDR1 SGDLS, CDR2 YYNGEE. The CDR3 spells CASSPGQASTEAFF. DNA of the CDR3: TGTGCCAGCAGCCCGGGACAGGCGAGTACTGAAGCTTTCTTT.

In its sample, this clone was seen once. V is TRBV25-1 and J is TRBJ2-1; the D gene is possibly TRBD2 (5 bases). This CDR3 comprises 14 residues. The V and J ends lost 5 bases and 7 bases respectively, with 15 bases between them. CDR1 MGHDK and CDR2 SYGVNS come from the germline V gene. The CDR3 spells CASSHSPRVNEQFF. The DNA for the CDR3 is TGTGCCAGCAGTCACAGCCCGAGGGTTAATGAGCAGTTCTTC.

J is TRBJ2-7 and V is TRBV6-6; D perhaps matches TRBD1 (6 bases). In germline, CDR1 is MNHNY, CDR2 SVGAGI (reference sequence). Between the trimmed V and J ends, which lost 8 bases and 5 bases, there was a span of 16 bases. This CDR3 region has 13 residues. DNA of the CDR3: TGTGCCAGCTTGCGGACAGTCCTCAACGAGCAGTACTTC. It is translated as CASLRTVLNEQYF.

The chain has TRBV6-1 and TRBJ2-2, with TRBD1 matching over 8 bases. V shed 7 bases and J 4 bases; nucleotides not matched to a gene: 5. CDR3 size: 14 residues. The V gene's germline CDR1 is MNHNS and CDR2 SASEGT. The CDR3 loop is CASIWDRSTGELFF. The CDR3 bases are TGTGCCAGCATCTGGGACAGGTCCACCGGGGAGCTGTTTTTT.